One and the same sample provided the 32 T cell receptor beta chains below, sequenced in a study of T cells in Graves' hyperthyroidism and ophthalmopathy. Amplified TCR beta CDR3 regions came from RNA transcripts. In the first-round RT-PCR of the TCR CDR3, the HTBI primer set was used. From the multiplex PCR reads, TCRdb called clonotypes with MiXCR, one entry per CDR3 protein. The sample yields roughly 500,000 distinct CDR3 sequences, 46% seen once. Sequenced input: peripheral blood or thyroid tissue (not recorded which). The receptors originated from an adult woman with Graves' disease, either hyperthyroidism or ophthalmopathy (not recorded which).

This clonotype was picked up many times. The conserved final phenylalanine or tryptophan is absent from the CDR3, which likely points to a read error. This sequence joins TRBV9 and TRBJ1-6; the D is unclear. Germline values: CDR1 SGDLS, CDR2 YYNGEE. Trimming shortened V by 0 bases and J by 0 bases, and 7 bases separated the two germline ends. This CDR3 is 16 amino acids long. The CDR3, as DNA: TGTGCCAGCAGCGTAGCGCAGAGCTCCTATAATTCACCCCTCCACCTT. This sequence encodes CASSVAQSSYNSPLHL.

The rearrangement joins TRBV7-2 to TRBJ2-7; D is ambiguous. Trimming removed 6 bases from V and 2 bases from J, with 11 bases in between. The length of the CDR3 is 13 residues. Per germline, CDR1 SGHTA and CDR2 FQGNSA. The CDR3 is CASRRSPTYEQYF. Here the CDR3 DNA reads TGTGCCAGCAGGCGGAGTCCGACCTACGAGCAGTACTTC. Supplemented by reference TRBV7-2 and TRBJ2-7, the full variable domain reads GAGVSQSPSNKVTEKGKDVELRCDPISGHTALYWYRQSLGQGLEFLIYFQGNSAPDKSGLPSDRFSAERTGGSVSTLTIQRTQQEDSAVYLCASRRSPTYEQYFGPGTRLTVT.

The V and J genes are TRBV9 and TRBJ2-5; D unclear. Germline V gene data show CDR1 as SGDLS and CDR2 as YYNGEE. The CDR3 is made up of 13 amino acids. V lost 0 bases, J lost 5 bases, and 8 bases lay in between. The chain's CDR3 is CASSVDTAETQYF. DNA for the CDR3: TGTGCCAGCAGCGTAGATACAGCGGAGACCCAGTACTTC. Variable domain in full (rest from reference TRBV9 and TRBJ2-5): DSGVTQTPKHLITATGQRVTLRCSPRSGDLSVYWYQQSLDQGLQFLIQYYNGEERAKGNILERFSAQQFPDLHSELNLSSLELGDSALYFCASSVDTAETQYFGPGTRLLVL.

Ten or more counts support this clonotype. V and J are TRBV7-9 and TRBJ1-2; D ambiguous. CDR1 and CDR2 (germline): SEHNR, FQNEAQ (reference sequence). Trimming took off 5 bases at V and 2 bases at J, with 9 bases between the two ends. CDR3 length: 13 amino acids. For the CDR3, the DNA is TGTGCCAGCAGCCCCCTAGGGAACTATGGCTACACCTTC. Its translation is CASSPLGNYGYTF.

Worth noting for this clonotype: This likely comes from a read error, as the CDR3 has no conserved phenylalanine or tryptophan at its end. Because the CDR3's place on the DNA is in doubt, the DNA is left out and the CDR3 is given as listed by TCRdb. The V and J genes are TRBV10-3 and TRBJ2-5; the table's D call of TRBD1 was not tested on the DNA. Germline CDR1 is ENHRY and CDR2 is SYGVKD. The CDR3 totals 16 residues, both ends included. CDR3 loop: CAISVQAEFYGYTFGS.

The chain recombines TRBV29-1 with TRBJ2-5, with D perhaps TRBD1 (6 bases). CDR1 is SQVTM and CDR2 is ANQGSEA in the germline V gene. Trimming shortened V by 6 bases and J by 3 bases, and 14 bases separated the two germline ends. This CDR3 has 13 residues. The CDR3 DNA reads TGCAGCGTACTACGGACAGCAAAAGAGACCCAGTACTTC. This encodes CSVLRTAKETQYF.

This clonotype was seen a handful of times. The chain links TRBV20-1 to TRBJ1-6, with 7 bases fitting TRBD1. CDR3 length equals 15 residues. V was clipped by 5 bases and J by 0 bases; unmatched bases: 4. CDR1 is DFQATT and CDR2 is SNEGSKA in the germline V gene (reference sequence). CDR3 residues: CSAGGDSSYNSPLHF. The CDR3 bases are TGCAGTGCTGGGGGGGACAGCTCCTATAATTCACCCCTCCACTTT.

The rearrangement links TRBV9 to TRBJ1-4, with 9 bases identical to TRBD1. This CDR3 spans 15 amino acids. Germline V CDR1 and CDR2: SGDLS, YYNGEE. The trim removed 4 bases at V and 8 bases at J, leaving 9 bases unmatched. This CDR3 reads CASSTRTGEGEKLFF. In DNA, the CDR3 is TGTGCCAGCAGCACCCGGACAGGGGAAGGAGAAAAACTGTTTTTT.

This clonotype was seen ten or more times. The gene calls are TRBV5-1 and TRBJ2-7; D gene ambiguous. With 1 base removed from V and 7 bases from J, the gap between germline ends came to 12 bases. Germline CDR1 reads SGHRS; CDR2 reads YFSETQ. This CDR3 contains 13 residues. CDR3 DNA: TGCGCCAGCAGCTTGTGGAACCTAGATGAGCAGTACTTC. This gives the protein CASSLWNLDEQYF.

This chain links TRBV5-1 with TRBJ2-7, with 8 bases matching TRBD2. V trimming: 3 bases; J trimming: 6 bases; junction bases outside the gene matches: 8. There are 14 residues in the CDR3. Per the germline V gene, CDR1 is SGHRS and CDR2 is YFSETQ. CDR3 coding DNA: TGCGCCAGCAGCTCAACCGGGAGGGCTGGCGAGCAGTACTTC. Its translation is CASSSTGRAGEQYF.

V and J are TRBV19 and TRBJ1-6, with 7 bases that match TRBD1. The CDR3 runs to 14 residues. Germline V gives CDR1 LNHDA, CDR2 SQIVND (reference sequence). V trimming: 6 bases; J trimming: 9 bases; junction bases outside the gene matches: 8. The CDR3 spells CASRPGQRVSPLHF. The CDR3 region has the DNA TGTGCCAGTAGACCGGGACAGAGGGTTTCACCCCTCCACTTT.

This clonotype was counted many times. This sequence joins TRBV7-9 and TRBJ1-1; perhaps TRBD1 as D (6 bases). CDR1 is SEHNR and CDR2 is FQNEAQ in the germline V gene (reference sequence). CDR3 length equals 15 residues. Trimming pared 0 bases from V and 2 bases from J, leaving 10 bases between. CDR3 sequence: CASSLAIGGNTEAFF. For the CDR3, the DNA is TGTGCCAGCAGCTTAGCGATAGGGGGAAACACTGAAGCTTTCTTT.

This clonotype was counted many times. The V and J genes are TRBV12-3 or TRBV12-4 and TRBJ1-5, with 8 bases fitting TRBD1. J gave up 4 bases and V 3 bases, and 5 bases lay outside the gene matches. The CDR3 has 15 amino acids. CDR3 bases: TGTGCCAGCAGTTTCCTCGGACAGGGAAATCAGCCCCAGCATTTT. This gives the protein CASSFLGQGNQPQHF.

This chain links TRBV12-5 with TRBJ1-1; 7 nucleotides align to TRBD1. The trim removed 6 bases at V and 4 bases at J, leaving 5 bases unmatched. Germline V gives CDR1 LGHNT, CDR2 FRNRAP. The length of the CDR3 is 13 residues. The chain's CDR3 is CASGRQGGTEAFF. Written as DNA, the CDR3 is TGTGCTAGTGGAAGACAGGGCGGCACTGAAGCTTTCTTT.

This sequence joins TRBV7-3 and TRBJ2-3; TRBD2 matches 7 bases. CDR3 size: 17 residues. Trimming cost V 2 bases and J 2 bases; bases outside gene matches: 10. Germline loops: CDR1 SGHTA, CDR2 FQGTGA. The CDR3 sequence is CASSLWERDPPTDTQYF. CDR3 coding DNA: TGTGCCAGCAGCTTATGGGAGCGGGACCCTCCCACAGATACGCAGTATTTT.

This clonotype was found once. The chain employs TRBV15 and TRBJ2-7; possible D gene TRBD2, 7 bases. V gave up 0 bases and J gave up 2 bases, with 14 bases separating them. Germline V CDR1 and CDR2: LNHNV, YYDKDF (reference sequence). The CDR3 is 16 amino acids. The CDR3 coding sequence is TGTGCCACCAGCAGAGATGGGGGAGGGGGAACCTACGAGCAGTACTTC. Translation: CATSRDGGGGTYEQYF. The full variable domain, rest sourced from reference TRBV15 and TRBJ2-7, is DAMVIQNPRYQVTQFGKPVTLSCSQTLNHNVMYWYQQKSSQAPKLLFHYYDKDFNNEADTPDNFQSRRPNTSFCFLDIRSPGLGDTAMYLCATSRDGGGGTYEQYFGPGTRLTVT.

At least ten counts were recorded for this clonotype. CDR3 in amino acids: CASSLAKGNSPLHF. CDR3 nucleotide sequence: TGTGCCAGCAGCTTGGCTAAGGGGAATTCACCCCTCCACTTT. V and J are TRBV5-5 and TRBJ1-6, with a possible D match to TRBD1 (5 bases). The CDR3 consists of 14 residues. The germline V and J ends were trimmed by 0 bases and 7 bases, with 8 bases remaining between them. CDR1 and CDR2 from the germline V gene are SGHKS and YYEKEE (reference sequence).

This clonotype appeared many times. The chain carries TRBV3-1 and TRBJ1-1; no clear D gene. CDR1 is LGHDT and CDR2 is YNNKEL in the germline V gene (reference sequence). The V end lost 4 bases, the J end lost 10 bases, and 16 bases lay between the germline ends. The CDR3 length is 13 residues. The CDR3 nucleotides are TGTGCCAGCAGCCTACCGAGTGTGGGAAGAGCTTTCTTT. It specifies CASSLPSVGRAFF.

This sequence joins TRBV4-1 and TRBJ1-6; D remains ambiguous. The CDR3 loop spans 12 amino acids. V lost 4 bases and J lost 12, with 10 bases in between. Germline V gene lookup returns CDR1 MGHRA and CDR2 YSYEKL. The CDR3 protein is CASSPGTIPLHF. The CDR3 DNA follows: TGCGCCAGCAGCCCAGGTACTATACCCCTCCACTTT.

The chain employs TRBV12-3 or TRBV12-4 and TRBJ2-7; 7 bases are a match to TRBD1. This CDR3 contains 17 residues. Germline trimming cut 2 bases from V and 0 bases from J; bases unmatched to any gene: 10. CDR3 loop: CASSLLFGTESSYEQYF. The CDR3 DNA sequence: TGTGCCAGCAGTTTATTATTCGGGACAGAGAGCTCCTACGAGCAGTACTTC.

The CDR3 region has the DNA TGCAGCGTTGCGGTAAAAGGTACTGAAGCTTTCTTT. Its protein is CSVAVKGTEAFF. The V call is TRBV29-1, the J call TRBJ1-1, with D unclear. Germline-derived CDR1 and CDR2 are SQVTM and ANQGSEA. The CDR3 consists of 12 residues. Trimming took off 4 bases at V and 5 bases at J, with 11 bases between the two ends.

This clonotype was recorded at least ten times. The genes are TRBV18 and TRBJ2-5; D is undetermined. The CDR3 loop spans 15 amino acids. The germline gives CDR1 KGHSH, CDR2 LQKENI. V was clipped by 4 bases and J by 7 bases, with 19 bases between them. The CDR3 coding sequence is TGTGCCAGCTCACGCTCCATCAGCCTAAGAGGGACCCAGTACTTC. Protein sequence: CASSRSISLRGTQYF.

The chain joins TRBV7-9 to TRBJ2-5; tentatively, D is TRBD1 (6 bases). The germline CDR1 and CDR2 sequences are SEHNR and FQNEAQ (reference sequence). Trimming took off 4 bases at V and 7 bases at J, with 16 bases between the two ends. The CDR3 runs 14 residues. The CDR3 region is CASSSYRAGGTQYF. DNA for the CDR3: TGTGCCAGCAGCTCGTACAGGGCCGGTGGGACCCAGTACTTC.

This clonotype appeared many times. This chain links TRBV7-9 with TRBJ2-5; possibly TRBD1 or TRBD2 for D (5 bases each). Trimming took off 7 bases at V and 2 bases at J, with 11 bases between the two ends. This CDR3 has 13 amino acids. CDR1 and CDR2 from the germline V gene are SEHNR and FQNEAQ (reference sequence). The CDR3, as DNA: TGTGCCAGCAACTTGGGACCACAAGAGACCCAGTACTTC. This codes for CASNLGPQETQYF.

Worth noting for this clonotype: The CDR3 ends on some other residue instead of the conserved phenylalanine or tryptophan, so this is likely a read error. CDR3 nucleotide sequence: TGCGCCAGCAGCTTTGGACAGTCTGGAAACACCATATATCTT. Amino acid sequence: CASSFGQSGNTIYL. V is TRBV5-1 and J is TRBJ1-3, with a tentative D call TRBD1 (6 bases). Trimming shortened V by 2 bases and J by 1 base, and 7 bases separated the two germline ends. Germline-derived CDR1 and CDR2 are SGHRS and YFSETQ. This CDR3 region has 14 residues.

This clonotype was seen a few times. The rearrangement uses TRBV6-1 and TRBJ1-1; D is unclear. CDR3 length: 13 amino acids. The germline V gene has CDR1 MNHNS and CDR2 SASEGT. Deletions cut 7 bases from V and 0 bases from J, with 9 bases between. DNA for the CDR3: TGTGCCAGCATAGCCGGAATGAACACTGAAGCTTTCTTT. Residues: CASIAGMNTEAFF.

This clonotype was detected ten times or more. The chain links TRBV20-1 to TRBJ2-7, with D possibly TRBD2 on 6 matching bases. The CDR3 has 12 amino acids. The germline CDR1 and CDR2 sequences are DFQATT and SNEGSKA (reference sequence). V gave up 4 bases and J gave up 3 bases, with 10 bases separating them. The DNA for the CDR3 is TGCAGTGCTACCGGGACTTACTACGAGCAGTACTTC. It codes for CSATGTYYEQYF.

This clonotype has at least ten counts. This chain uses TRBV14 with TRBJ2-3, with D perhaps TRBD1 or TRBD2 (5 bases each). This CDR3 has 16 residues. Trimming took 1 base from V and 0 from J, leaving 11 bases between them. CDR1 is SGHDN and CDR2 is FVKESK in the germline V gene. The CDR3: CASSQGNWGSTDTQYF. The CDR3 nucleotides are TGTGCCAGCAGCCAAGGCAACTGGGGGAGCACAGATACGCAGTATTTT.

The sample holds many counts of this clonotype. The chain is built from TRBV6-6 and TRBJ1-5; a weak D match, TRBD1 (5 bases). The CDR3 totals 17 residues. Germline-derived CDR1 and CDR2 are MNHNY and SVGAGI (reference sequence). V was cut by 8 bases and J by 0 bases, with 20 bases left in between. The CDR3 coding sequence is TGTGCCAGCGTCGGTGTCAGGGTGGGGTATAGCAATCAGCCCCAGCATTTT. This encodes CASVGVRVGYSNQPQHF.

This clonotype has ten or more counts. The chain carries TRBV19 and TRBJ1-5; D uncertain. CDR1 is LNHDA, CDR2 SQIVND, per germline (reference sequence). V dropped 5 bases and J dropped 0 bases, with 11 bases sitting between them. The length of the CDR3 is 15 residues. The chain's CDR3 is CASSRYLYSNQPQHF. DNA of the CDR3: TGTGCCAGTAGTCGGTACTTATATAGCAATCAGCCCCAGCATTTT.

The chain recombines TRBV7-6 with TRBJ2-7, with 8 bases matching TRBD2. The V gene's germline CDR1 is SGHVS and CDR2 FNYEAQ. The CDR3 loop spans 15 amino acids. J lost 3 bases, V lost 5 bases, and 9 bases had no gene match. The CDR3, as DNA: TGTGCCAGCAGCCCGACCGGGGGGGGAATCTACGAGCAGTACTTC. This codes for CASSPTGGGIYEQYF. The full variable domain, completed using reference TRBV7-6 and TRBJ2-7, is GAGVSQSPRYKVTKRGQDVALRCDPISGHVSLYWYRQALGQGPEFLTYFNYEAQQDKSGLPNDRFSAERPEGSISTLTIQRTEQRDSAMYRCASSPTGGGIYEQYFGPGTRLTVT.

The rearrangement uses TRBV2 and TRBJ1-1, with D possibly matching TRBD1 (6 bases). V was pared by 5 bases and J by 2 bases, with 18 bases between. The CDR3 loop spans 16 amino acids. The germline V gene encodes CDR1 SNHLY and CDR2 FYNNEI. CDR3 in amino acids: CASSRNRASGNTEAFF. CDR3 nucleotide sequence: TGTGCCAGCAGTAGAAACAGGGCATCTGGAAACACTGAAGCTTTCTTT. Based on the CDR3 plus reference TRBV2 and TRBJ1-1, the full variable domain is EPEVTQTPSHQVTQMGQEVILRCVPISNHLYFYWYRQILGQKVEFLVSFYNNEISEKSEIFDDQFSVERPDGSNFTLKIRSTKLEDSAMYFCASSRNRASGNTEAFFGQGTRLTVV.